These T cell receptor beta chains were read from a single sample in a study of T cell responses to AZD1222 COVID-19 vaccine. Clones were read by immunoSEQ multiplex PCR, and TCRdb kept only the in-frame ones, dropping some. The sample consists of 110,000 to 150,000 clones, approximately 90% of them appearing once. Material: peripheral blood, obtained on day 0 of AZD1222 vaccination. The receptors here all came from an adult in good health. Each CDR3 is given with its conserved first and last residue. Fields, in order: J gene, D gene, V gene, clone size, CDR3 DNA, CDR3 protein. The D gene is left open where the match is weak. Clone sizes are given selectively: once, few, many, or a class where the clone is expanded.

TRBJ1-2	-	TRBV19	-	TGTGCCAGTAGTATAGATTTTGCGATGACAGTCCGCTATGGCTACACCTTC	CASSIDFAMTVRYGYTF
TRBJ1-5	-	TRBV18	-	TGTGCCAGCTCACGGGACGGAACCCAGCCCCAGCATTTT	CASSRDGTQPQHF
TRBJ2-7	TRBD2	TRBV28	few	TGTGCCAGCAGTTTTACCTTGTCGGGACTAAACTACGAGCAGTACTTC	CASSFTLSGLNYEQYF
TRBJ2-5	-	TRBV5-1	-	TGCGCCAGCAGCTTGGCGGGTTCGGAGACCCAGTACTTC	CASSLAGSETQYF
TRBJ1-1	-	TRBV15	few	TGTGCCACCAGCAGAGATTACGGGGGGAACACTGAAGCTTTCTTT	CATSRDYGGNTEAFF
TRBJ2-7	-	TRBV9	once	TGTGCCAGCAGCCTTTCTGAGGAGCACGCCTACGAGCAGTACTTC	CASSLSEEHAYEQYF
TRBJ1-2	-	TRBV12-5	-	TGTGCTAGTGGTTTGGGGACTCAGGGGTTCTATGGCTACACCTTC	CASGLGTQGFYGYTF
TRBJ1-2	-	TRBV11-2	once	TGTGCCAGCAGCTTAGTACAGGGTAGAGCTAACTATGGCTACACCTTC	CASSLVQGRANYGYTF
TRBJ1-2	TRBD1	TRBV11-2	-	TGTGCCAGCAGCTCGAACAGGGGGCGAAACTATGGCTACACCTTC	CASSSNRGRNYGYTF
TRBJ2-2	-	TRBV2	-	TGTGCCAGCAGTGAAGCGCAAGCCTGGGAGCTGTTTTTT	CASSEAQAWELFF
TRBJ1-6	-	TRBV5-8	-	TGTGCCAGCAGCCCTATTCGACAGCTTAATTCACCCCTCCACTTT	CASSPIRQLNSPLHF
TRBJ1-1	TRBD1	TRBV6-6	once	TGTGCCAGCGGGGAGACAGGGAACCTAAACACTGAAGCTTTCTTT	CASGETGNLNTEAFF
TRBJ2-7	-	TRBV5-1	-	TGCGCCAGCAGCTACAGGGGAGGGGGTTACGAGCAGTACTTC	CASSYRGGGYEQYF
TRBJ2-2	TRBD1	TRBV30	-	TGTGCCTGGAGTCTCGGACAGGGAAACACCGGGGAGCTGTTTTTT	CAWSLGQGNTGELFF
TRBJ1-1	-	TRBV14	few	TGTGCCAGCAGCCCAGGGAGGATGAACACTGAAGCTTTCTTT	CASSPGRMNTEAFF
TRBJ2-1	TRBD2	TRBV5-4	-	TGTGCCAGCAGCTTGGCCGGGAGGTACAATGAGCAGTTCTTC	CASSLAGRYNEQFF
TRBJ1-1	-	TRBV5-1	-	TGCGCCAGCAGCTTGGTGTGGGGGGAGGATACTGAAGCTTTCTTT	CASSLVWGEDTEAFF
TRBJ2-7	-	TRBV7-2	-	TGTGCCAGCAGCCATCGGGGGCCCTACGAGCAGTACTTC	CASSHRGPYEQYF
TRBJ2-7	-	TRBV3-1/TRBV3-2	-	TGTGCCAGCAGCCAGTACTCCTACGAGCAGTACTTC	CASSQYSYEQYF
TRBJ2-1	-	TRBV2	-	TGTGCCAGCACCGCTGGGCTAGCGAATGAGCAGTTCTTC	CASTAGLANEQFF
TRBJ1-3	TRBD1	TRBV18	-	TGTGCCAGCTCACCCCAGGGGGCTGGAAACACCATATATTTT	CASSPQGAGNTIYF
TRBJ1-2	-	TRBV7-9	-	TGTGCCAGCAGCTTAGCGAAGGGCCATGGCTACACCTTC	CASSLAKGHGYTF
TRBJ2-5	TRBD1	TRBV10-2	-	TGCGCCAGCAAGGTTTGGGACAGGGGAGAGACCCAGTACTTC	CASKVWDRGETQYF
TRBJ2-7	-	TRBV11-2	-	TGTGCCAGCAGCCCTACAAGAGTACGCTACGAGCAGTACTTC	CASSPTRVRYEQYF
TRBJ2-5	-	TRBV19	-	TGTGCCAGTAGTAACCGGGGACAAGAGACCCAGTACTTC	CASSNRGQETQYF
TRBJ1-3	-	TRBV6-5	-	TGTGCCAGCAGTTACGGGTATGGCTCTGGAAACACCATATATTTT	CASSYGYGSGNTIYF
TRBJ2-3	TRBD1	TRBV5-1	few	TGCGCCAGCAGCTCGGAAATAATGGGACAGGGAACAGATACGCAGTATTTT	CASSSEIMGQGTDTQYF
TRBJ2-3	TRBD2	TRBV5-1	-	TGCGCCAGCACCTTACTAGCGGGCACAGATACGCAGTATTTT	CASTLLAGTDTQYF
TRBJ1-5	-	TRBV4-1	-	TGCGCCAGCAGCCAAGTGGAGGTTCCGGGCAGCTACAATCAGCCCCAGCATTTT	CASSQVEVPGSYNQPQHF
TRBJ2-1	-	TRBV7-2	once	TGTGCCAGCAGCATGTATCATAATGAGCAGTTCTTC	CASSMYHNEQFF
TRBJ1-1	-	TRBV7-2	-	TGTGCCAGCAGCTTAGATAGGAATATGAACACTGAAGCTTTCTTT	CASSLDRNMNTEAFF
TRBJ2-7	-	TRBV19	-	TGTGCCAGTAAAGGGCTAATTGGCGAGCAGTACTTC	CASKGLIGEQYF
TRBJ1-1	-	TRBV6-5	-	TGTGCCAGCAGCCCGAGGTCACGGATGAACACTGAAGCTTTCTTT	CASSPRSRMNTEAFF
TRBJ1-1	-	TRBV30	-	TGTGCTTTGGACCGACTGAACACTGAAGCTTTCTTT	CALDRLNTEAFF
TRBJ1-6	-	TRBV5-3	-	TGTGCCAGAAGCTTGGTACAGGGAGACGATTCACCCCTCCACTTT	CARSLVQGDDSPLHF
TRBJ1-3	-	TRBV7-9	few	TGTGCCAGCAGCTTATCCGGGGCAAGCTCTGGAAACACCATATATTTT	CASSLSGASSGNTIYF
TRBJ2-3	-	TRBV6-4	-	TGTGCCAGCAGGAAAAACGGACTGTACACAGATACGCAGTATTTT	CASRKNGLYTDTQYF